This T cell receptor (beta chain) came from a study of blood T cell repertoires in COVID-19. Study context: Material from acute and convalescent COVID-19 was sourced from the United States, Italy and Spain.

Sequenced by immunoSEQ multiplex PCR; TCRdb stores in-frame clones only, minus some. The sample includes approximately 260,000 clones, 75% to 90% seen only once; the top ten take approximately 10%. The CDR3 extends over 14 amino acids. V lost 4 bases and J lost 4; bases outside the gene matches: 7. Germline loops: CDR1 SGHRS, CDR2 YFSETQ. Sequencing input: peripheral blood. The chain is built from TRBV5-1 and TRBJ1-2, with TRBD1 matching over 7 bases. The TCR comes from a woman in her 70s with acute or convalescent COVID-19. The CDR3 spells CASSPGQSLYGYTF. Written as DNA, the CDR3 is TGCGCCAGCAGCCCGGGACAGAGCCTCTATGGCTACACCTTC. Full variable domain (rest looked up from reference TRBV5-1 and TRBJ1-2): KAGVTQTPRYLIKTRGQQVTLSCSPISGHRSVSWYQQTPGQGLQFLFEYFSETQRNKGNFPGRFSGRQFSNSRSEMNVSTLELGDSALYLCASSPGQSLYGYTFGSGTRLTVV.